Listed here are 28 T cell receptor beta chains from one sample, sequenced in a study of blood T cells in healthy people across ages. Primed by a sample-barcoded 5' primer and a J-beta primer mix, a second PCR proceeded for 7 to 11 cycles. TCRdb reprocessed the 5' RACE reads via MiXCR and lists one record per CDR3 protein. The table shows hundreds of thousands of distinct CDR3 sequences, with 45% to 50% occurring only once. The source material was blood. The origin of the receptors is a woman aged 55-70 years in good health.

The V call is TRBV5-4, the J call TRBJ2-1, with 7 bases identical to TRBD1. V trimming: 4 bases; J trimming: 2 bases; junction bases outside the gene matches: 6. This CDR3 region has 15 residues. Per the germline V gene, CDR1 is SGHNT and CDR2 is YYREEE (reference sequence). CDR3 residues: CASSRDRATYNEQFF. CDR3 sequence (DNA): TGTGCCAGCAGCCGCGACAGGGCTACCTACAATGAGCAGTTCTTC.

This clonotype was recorded only once. The genes are TRBV5-1 and TRBJ2-3; weak D call: TRBD1 (6 bases). Per germline, CDR1 SGHRS and CDR2 YFSETQ. The length of the CDR3 is 14 residues. Trimming left V 4 bases short and J 3 bases short, with 12 bases between. CDR3: CASSLKQGTDTQYF. The DNA for the CDR3 is TGCGCCAGCAGCCTAAAACAGGGAACAGATACGCAGTATTTT.

This clonotype was seen more than once but under ten times. This rearrangement joins TRBV20-1 to TRBJ1-4, with a possible D match to TRBD1 (5 bases). CDR3 size: 12 residues. Trimming shortened V by 8 bases and J by 4 bases, and 11 bases separated the two germline ends. In germline, CDR1 is DFQATT, CDR2 SNEGSKA (reference sequence). The CDR3 bases are TGCAGTCCGGGGCAGAATAATGAAAAACTGTTTTTT. Protein: CSPGQNNEKLFF.

This rearrangement joins TRBV4-3 to TRBJ1-6; D is perhaps TRBD1 (5 bases). V was clipped by 0 bases and J by 7 bases, with 10 bases between them. Germline-derived CDR1 and CDR2 are LGHNA and YSLEER. The CDR3 runs to 15 residues. The CDR3 DNA reads as TGCGCCAGCAGCCAAGATGGGCAGGGAAATTCACCCCTCCACTTT. Amino acids: CASSQDGQGNSPLHF.

This clonotype appeared a few times. The chain is built from TRBV4-3 and TRBJ2-7; 7 nucleotides line up with TRBD2. With 0 bases clipped from V and 3 bases from J, the junction kept 8 bases outside the gene matches. Germline V gives CDR1 LGHNA, CDR2 YSLEER. This CDR3 spans 16 amino acids. The CDR3 coding sequence is TGCGCCAGCAGCCAAGAAATCGCGGGAGCGGGCTACGAGCAGTACTTC. Translating it yields CASSQEIAGAGYEQYF.

This clonotype has more than one count but fewer than ten. The rearrangement joins TRBV5-6 to TRBJ2-2; 10 bases map to TRBD1. CDR1 SGHDT and CDR2 YYEEEE come from the germline V gene. The CDR3 contains 16 residues. The V gene end was trimmed by 2 bases and the J gene end by 4 bases; junction bases not matched to a gene: 5. This CDR3 is CASSLDRGQGTGELFF. The CDR3 region has the DNA TGTGCCAGCAGCTTAGACAGGGGGCAAGGCACCGGGGAGCTGTTTTTT.

This clonotype was counted many times. The chain uses TRBV7-9 and TRBJ2-7, with D hard to call. With 2 bases removed from V and 2 bases from J, the gap between germline ends came to 10 bases. This CDR3 region has 14 residues. CDR1 and CDR2 (germline): SEHNR, FQNEAQ (reference sequence). The CDR3 sequence: CASSLSLGTYEQYF. CDR3 bases: TGTGCCAGCAGCTTAAGTCTGGGAACCTACGAGCAGTACTTC.

The table lists this clonotype with a few counts. The V gene is TRBV4-3, the J gene TRBJ1-2; the match to TRBD1 covers 8 bases. The V gene's germline CDR1 is LGHNA and CDR2 YSLEER. The CDR3 is made up of 16 amino acids. The ends lost 0 bases at V and 1 base at J; junction bases unmatched: 4. DNA for the CDR3: TGCGCCAGCAGCCAAGATGGGACAGGCCTTAACTATGGCTACACCTTC. This gives the protein CASSQDGTGLNYGYTF.

The rearrangement joins TRBV7-9 to TRBJ1-4; D unresolved. Per the germline V gene, CDR1 is SEHNR and CDR2 is FQNEAQ (reference sequence). V dropped 5 bases and J dropped 7 bases, with 14 bases sitting between them. The CDR3 runs to 14 residues. CDR3 in DNA: TGTGCCAGCAGCGAGGGCCGGGTTGGTGAAAAACTGTTTTTT. Translation: CASSEGRVGEKLFF.

The rearrangement links TRBV6-1 to TRBJ1-6; unclear D gene. V was cut by 4 bases and J by 5 bases, with 15 bases left in between. Germline V gene lookup returns CDR1 MNHNS and CDR2 SASEGT. The CDR3 has 16 residues. The CDR3 DNA reads as TGTGCCAGCAGTGTCTCAGCAGGAGTGGATAATTCACCCCTCCACTTT. It translates to CASSVSAGVDNSPLHF.

The genes are TRBV5-1 and TRBJ2-7; D not certain. CDR3 length: 14 residues. V lost 0 bases to trimming and J lost 6 bases, with 13 bases between them. CDR1 SGHRS and CDR2 YFSETQ come from the germline V gene. CDR3 in DNA: TGCGCCAGCAGCTTGGAGACCCCCATCGGCGAGCAGTACTTC. Encoded protein: CASSLETPIGEQYF.

This sequence joins TRBV6-2 or TRBV6-3 and TRBJ2-7; no clear D gene. The CDR3 length is 14 residues. Trimming removed 6 bases from V and 2 bases from J, with 14 bases in between. Looked up from germline, CDR1 is MNHEY and CDR2 is SVGEGT. The CDR3 DNA follows: TGTGCCAGCAGCCCCCTCCTTAATACCTACGAGCAGTACTTC. Amino acid sequence: CASSPLLNTYEQYF.

As concerns this clonotype: The conserved phenylalanine or tryptophan is not found at the CDR3 terminus, so this likely reflects a read error. The CDR3 sequence: CASSLGGQDTEAFL. In DNA form, the CDR3 reads TGTGCCAGCTCCTTGGGGGGGCAGGACACTGAAGCTTTCCTT. The chain has TRBV18 and TRBJ1-1, with D possibly TRBD1 on 6 matching bases. V lost 6 bases to trimming and J lost 3 bases, with 14 bases between them. Germline CDR1 reads KGHSH; CDR2 reads LQKENI. This CDR3 is built from 14 residues.

This clonotype showed up just a few times. This rearrangement joins TRBV5-5 to TRBJ1-4, with TRBD1 matching 9 bases. V trimming: 5 bases; J trimming: 10 bases; junction bases outside the gene matches: 12. Germline loops: CDR1 SGHKS, CDR2 YYEKEE (reference sequence). CDR3 length: 15 residues. The CDR3: CASSTAQGARGKLFF. The CDR3 DNA reads as TGTGCCAGCAGTACAGCACAGGGGGCGCGTGGAAAACTGTTTTTT.

This clonotype was observed once. The V and J genes are TRBV5-1 and TRBJ2-3, with D hard to call. In germline, CDR1 is SGHRS, CDR2 YFSETQ. Trimming cost V 0 bases and J 3 bases, with 8 bases left between them. The CDR3 contains 14 residues. The CDR3 loop is CASSLEQMTDTQYF. The CDR3 coding sequence is TGCGCCAGCAGCTTGGAGCAGATGACAGATACGCAGTATTTT.

As for this clonotype: This clone may be a read error of a much larger clone one base away. The chain carries TRBV7-2 and TRBJ2-1; 7 nucleotides line up with TRBD1. Germline CDR1 reads SGHTA; CDR2 reads FQGNSA. The CDR3 runs 11 residues. Trimming removed 2 bases from V and 13 bases from J; junction bases left unmatched: 2. The CDR3 spells CASSLQGDQFF. The CDR3, as DNA: TGTGCCAGCAGCTTACAGGGGGATCAGTTCTTC.

This clonotype was counted only a few times. V is TRBV29-1 and J is TRBJ2-1; 11 positions agree with TRBD2. V shed 7 bases and J 9 bases; nucleotides not matched to a gene: 8. There are 13 residues in the CDR3. CDR1 is SQVTM, CDR2 ANQGSEA, per germline. Here the CDR3 reads CSAQLAGAAEQFF. The CDR3 nucleotides read TGCAGCGCCCAACTAGCGGGAGCGGCTGAGCAGTTCTTC.

This sequence joins TRBV28 and TRBJ2-5; tentatively, D is TRBD2 (6 bases). Trimming took 4 bases from V and 3 from J, leaving 9 bases between them. This CDR3 is 13 amino acids long. Germline V gene lookup returns CDR1 MDHEN and CDR2 SYDVKM. The CDR3 DNA follows: TGTGCCAGCAGTTCGGTAGCGGAAGAGACCCAGTACTTC. Amino acids: CASSSVAEETQYF.

This clonotype has just a few counts. The chain carries TRBV7-9 and TRBJ2-1; D not resolved. V lost 5 bases, J lost 6 bases, and 11 bases lay in between. Germline values: CDR1 SEHNR, CDR2 FQNEAQ (reference sequence). The CDR3 length is 13 residues. CDR3 nucleotides: TGTGCCAGCAGCCCATTCCTAGTCAATGAGCAGTTCTTC. It translates to CASSPFLVNEQFF. Together with reference TRBV7-9 and TRBJ2-1, the CDR3 gives the full variable domain: DTGVSQNPRHKITKRGQNVTFRCDPISEHNRLYWYRQTLGQGPEFLTYFQNEAQLEKSRLLSDRFSAERPKGSFSTLEIQRTEQGDSAMYLCASSPFLVNEQFFGPGTRLTVL.

This clonotype was observed at least ten times. The chain recombines TRBV29-1 with TRBJ2-7, with 10 bases that match TRBD1. V lost 5 bases and J lost 5; bases outside the gene matches: 6. The length of the CDR3 is 13 residues. In germline, CDR1 is SQVTM, CDR2 ANQGSEA. CDR3 protein: CSVSGQGGDEQYF. CDR3 sequence (DNA): TGCAGCGTTTCAGGACAGGGGGGTGACGAGCAGTACTTC.

V is TRBV20-1 and J is TRBJ2-3, with a weak D call TRBD1 (6 bases). Germline CDR1 DFQATT, CDR2 SNEGSKA (reference sequence). Trimming shortened V by 5 bases and J by 3 bases, and 6 bases separated the two germline ends. The CDR3 loop spans 11 amino acids. The CDR3 DNA reads as TGCAGTGCTGACAGGACAGATACGCAGTATTTT. This encodes CSADRTDTQYF.

The chain employs TRBV7-9 and TRBJ2-5; tentatively, D is TRBD1 (6 bases). The CDR3 contains 14 residues. Germline V gives CDR1 SEHNR, CDR2 FQNEAQ (reference sequence). The V end was cut by 4 bases, the J end by 2 bases, with 11 bases between. The DNA of the CDR3 is TGTGCCAGCAGCTCTTGGACAGTACAAGAGACCCAGTACTTC. Residues: CASSSWTVQETQYF.

This sequence joins TRBV9 and TRBJ2-1; 7 positions agree with TRBD2. The J call may be in error: the DNA end matches TRBJ2-7 better. Germline CDR1 SGDLS, CDR2 YYNGEE. The CDR3 sequence is 16 residues long. The CDR3 nucleotides are TGTGCCAGCAGCGTAGGGGCCCTACTAGCGTTTAATGAGCAGTACTTC. Amino acid sequence: CASSVGALLAFNEQYF.

The chain recombines TRBV7-2 with TRBJ2-7; 9 bases agree with TRBD2. Looked up from germline, CDR1 is SGHTA and CDR2 is FQGNSA. V was clipped by 5 bases and J by 7 bases; unmatched bases: 9. The CDR3 is 14 amino acids. CDR3 DNA sequence: TGTGCCAGCAGCCGATTAGCGGGAGTTGGGGAGCAGTACTTC. Protein sequence: CASSRLAGVGEQYF.

The rearrangement uses TRBV28 and TRBJ1-1, with a tentative D call TRBD1 (6 bases). Germline CDR1 and CDR2: MDHEN and SYDVKM. CDR3 length: 16 amino acids. V lost 2 bases, J lost 5 bases, and 18 bases lay in between. The DNA for the CDR3 is TGTGCCAGCAGTTTAGTGGTATCAGGGGAATGGACTGAAGCTTTCTTT. This codes for CASSLVVSGEWTEAFF.

Concerning this clonotype: The junction does not match germline at one end; this may be a read error. The rearrangement links TRBV12-3 or TRBV12-4 to TRBJ1-2; possible D gene TRBD1, 5 bases. The CDR3 sequence is 13 residues long. The CDR3 nucleotides read TGTGCCAGCACCCCGGACAAAAACTATAGCTACACCTTC. This codes for CASTPDKNYSYTF.

The rearrangement joins TRBV7-2 to TRBJ2-1; maybe TRBD2 (6 bases). V gave up 8 bases and J gave up 6 bases, with 11 bases separating them. Germline CDR1 and CDR2: SGHTA and FQGNSA. This CDR3 is built from 12 residues. In nucleotides, the CDR3 is TGTGCCAGCTCCCGGGGGATCAATGAGCAGTTCTTC. Protein: CASSRGINEQFF.

This clonotype was seen a few times. The chain recombines TRBV20-1 with TRBJ1-3; D perhaps matches TRBD1 (5 bases). The CDR3 runs to 15 residues. Germline assignment: CDR1 DFQATT and CDR2 SNEGSKA (reference sequence). V lost 3 bases and J lost 0, with 12 bases in between. The CDR3 DNA sequence: TGCAGTGCTAGTATGGGGCCGATCTCTGGAAACACCATATATTTT. Amino acid sequence: CSASMGPISGNTIYF.